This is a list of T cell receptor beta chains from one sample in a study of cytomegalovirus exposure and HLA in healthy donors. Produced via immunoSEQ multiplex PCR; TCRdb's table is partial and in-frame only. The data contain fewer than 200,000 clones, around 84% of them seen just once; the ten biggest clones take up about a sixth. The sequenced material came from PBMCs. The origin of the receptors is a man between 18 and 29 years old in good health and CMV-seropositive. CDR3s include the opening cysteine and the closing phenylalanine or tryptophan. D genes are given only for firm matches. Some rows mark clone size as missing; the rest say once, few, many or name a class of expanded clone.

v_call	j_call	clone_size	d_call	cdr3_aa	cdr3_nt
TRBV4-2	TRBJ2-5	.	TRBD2	CASSGTRGSQETQYF	TGTGCCAGCAGCGGGACTAGGGGCTCCCAAGAGACCCAGTACTTC
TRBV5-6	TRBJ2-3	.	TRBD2	CASSRTSGGRDTQYF	TGTGCCAGCAGCCGGACTAGCGGGGGTCGGGATACGCAGTATTTT
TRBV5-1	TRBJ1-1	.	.	CASSLFPEVNTEAFF	TGCGCCAGCAGCTTGTTTCCAGAGGTGAACACTGAAGCTTTCTTT
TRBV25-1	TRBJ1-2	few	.	CASSWGGDYGYTF	TGTGCCAGCAGCTGGGGGGGGGACTATGGCTACACCTTC
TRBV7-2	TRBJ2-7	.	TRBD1	CASSLGQGYYEQYF	TGTGCCAGCAGCTTAGGACAGGGTTACTACGAGCAGTACTTC
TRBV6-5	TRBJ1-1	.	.	CASSWVDSFTEAFF	TGTGCCAGCAGTTGGGTGGACAGCTTCACTGAAGCTTTCTTT
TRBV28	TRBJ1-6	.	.	CASSSNLGQTNSPLHF	TGTGCCAGCAGCTCTAACCTGGGACAAACGAATTCACCCCTCCACTTT
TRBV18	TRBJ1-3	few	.	CASSPRGVPSGNTIYF	TGTGCCAGCTCACCACGGGGGGTCCCCTCTGGAAACACCATATATTTT
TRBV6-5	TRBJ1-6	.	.	CASKNQGFNSPLHF	TGTGCCAGCAAAAATCAGGGTTTTAATTCACCCCTCCACTTT
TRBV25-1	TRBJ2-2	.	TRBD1	CASSEYLRGRPGELFF	TGTGCCAGCAGTGAATATCTAAGGGGGCGCCCCGGGGAGCTGTTTTTT
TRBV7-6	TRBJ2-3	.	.	CASSPARADTQYF	TGTGCCAGCAGCCCGGCTCGGGCAGATACGCAGTATTTT
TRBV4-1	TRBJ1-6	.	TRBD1	CASSQGQGGQRSPLHF	TGCGCCAGCAGCCAAGGCCAGGGGGGACAGCGGTCACCCCTCCACTTT
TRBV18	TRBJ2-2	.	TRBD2	CASSPPGLAGSGELFF	TGTGCCAGCTCACCACCGGGACTAGCGGGATCCGGGGAGCTGTTTTTT
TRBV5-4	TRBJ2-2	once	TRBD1	CASSLGQGVTGELFF	TGTGCCAGCAGCCTCGGACAGGGCGTTACCGGGGAGCTGTTTTTT
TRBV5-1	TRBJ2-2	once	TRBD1	CASKPGQNLNTGELFF	TGCGCCAGTAAACCGGGACAGAACTTGAACACCGGGGAGCTGTTTTTT
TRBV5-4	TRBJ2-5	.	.	CASTLGEQETQYF	TGTGCCAGCACCCTCGGGGAACAAGAGACCCAGTACTTC
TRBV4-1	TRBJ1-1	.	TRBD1	CASSPGTGGTEAFF	TGCGCCAGCAGCCCAGGGACAGGGGGCACTGAAGCTTTCTTT
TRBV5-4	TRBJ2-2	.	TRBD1	CASSRQGASGELFF	TGTGCCAGCAGCCGACAGGGGGCTAGCGGGGAGCTGTTTTTT
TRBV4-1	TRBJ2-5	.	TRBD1	CASSLRTGSETQYF	TGCGCCAGCAGCCTACGGACAGGGTCGGAGACCCAGTACTTC
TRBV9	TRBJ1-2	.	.	CASSEGRVDYGYTF	TGTGCCAGCAGCGAGGGCAGGGTCGACTATGGCTACACCTTC
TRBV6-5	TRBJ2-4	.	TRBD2	CASSPGGGENIQYF	TGTGCCAGCAGTCCCGGGGGGGGAGAAAACATTCAGTACTTC
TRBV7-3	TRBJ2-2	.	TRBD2	CASSYFGTSGSNTGELFF	TGTGCCAGCAGCTACTTCGGGACTAGCGGTTCGAACACCGGGGAGCTGTTTTTT
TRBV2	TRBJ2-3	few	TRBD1	CASSEGQSPYF	TGTGCCAGCAGTGAGGGACAGTCGCCGTATTTT
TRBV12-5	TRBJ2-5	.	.	CASGLGSGKDTQYF	TGTGCTAGTGGTTTAGGTTCAGGGAAAGATACCCAGTACTTC